The rows below give T cell receptor beta chains drawn from one sample of a study of blood T cell repertoires in COVID-19. The table came from immunoSEQ multiplex PCR; TCRdb's copy has only in-frame clones and leaves some out. The sample contains 100,000 or so clones, roughly 76% of which appear only once. Sequences were obtained from peripheral blood. These receptors originate from a woman in her 70s with acute or convalescent COVID-19. The CDR3 runs from the conserved cysteine through the conserved F or W. The D gene is left open where the match is weak.

CDR3 length: 14; D gene: TRBD2; V gene: TRBV29-1; J gene: TRBJ2-1; CDR3 protein: CSVYALREGTEQFF
CDR3 length: 14; D gene: TRBD2; V gene: TRBV5-6; J gene: TRBJ2-3; CDR3 protein: CASSFGGRTDTQYF
CDR3 length: 16; D gene: TRBD1; V gene: TRBV27; J gene: TRBJ1-2; CDR3 protein: CASSLGPGTGSYGYTF
CDR3 length: 15; D gene: -; V gene: TRBV2; J gene: TRBJ1-5; CDR3 protein: CASRLEQGGGQPQHF
CDR3 length: 14; D gene: TRBD1; V gene: TRBV2; J gene: TRBJ1-2; CDR3 protein: CASNRQGAHYGYTF
CDR3 length: 16; D gene: -; V gene: TRBV7-9; J gene: TRBJ2-1; CDR3 protein: CASSLGGVSSYNEQFF
CDR3 length: 16; D gene: TRBD2; V gene: TRBV9; J gene: TRBJ2-1; CDR3 protein: CASSPRLLAGEVEQFF
CDR3 length: 18; D gene: TRBD1; V gene: TRBV10-3; J gene: TRBJ2-6; CDR3 protein: CATKSSGTGAPEANVLTF
CDR3 length: 17; D gene: TRBD1; V gene: TRBV7-8; J gene: TRBJ2-5; CDR3 protein: CASSLAYRTGYQETQYF
CDR3 length: 18; D gene: TRBD1; V gene: TRBV30; J gene: TRBJ1-1; CDR3 protein: CAWSTRRWTGRANTEAFF
CDR3 length: 13; D gene: -; V gene: TRBV12-3/TRBV12-4; J gene: TRBJ1-1; CDR3 protein: CASSRQRFTEAFF
CDR3 length: 15; D gene: TRBD2; V gene: TRBV11-3; J gene: TRBJ2-1; CDR3 protein: CASSPGLGGRGEQFF
CDR3 length: 15; D gene: -; V gene: TRBV19; J gene: TRBJ2-5; CDR3 protein: CASSIRGAIQETQYF
CDR3 length: 14; D gene: -; V gene: TRBV19; J gene: TRBJ1-2; CDR3 protein: CASSVQHRESGYTF
CDR3 length: 15; D gene: TRBD2; V gene: TRBV6-2/TRBV6-3; J gene: TRBJ2-1; CDR3 protein: CASSYWAPGGDEQFF
CDR3 length: 15; D gene: -; V gene: TRBV5-1; J gene: TRBJ1-6; CDR3 protein: CASSSGPARDSPLHF
CDR3 length: 14; D gene: TRBD1; V gene: TRBV19; J gene: TRBJ1-4; CDR3 protein: CASSIVGGGEKLFF
CDR3 length: 15; D gene: -; V gene: TRBV2; J gene: TRBJ1-6; CDR3 protein: CASSKSGPNNSPLHF
CDR3 length: 14; D gene: -; V gene: TRBV15; J gene: TRBJ2-7; CDR3 protein: CATSRDRSLNEQYF
CDR3 length: 16; D gene: TRBD2; V gene: TRBV6-2/TRBV6-3; J gene: TRBJ2-1; CDR3 protein: CASSYQRGGTYNEQFF
CDR3 length: 13; D gene: -; V gene: TRBV4-3; J gene: TRBJ2-1; CDR3 protein: CASSQGTNTEQFF
CDR3 length: 13; D gene: -; V gene: TRBV6-4; J gene: TRBJ1-1; CDR3 protein: CASSLSWNTEAFF
CDR3 length: 13; D gene: -; V gene: TRBV2; J gene: TRBJ2-7; CDR3 protein: CASAAGRIYEQYF
CDR3 length: 13; D gene: -; V gene: TRBV6-5; J gene: TRBJ1-1; CDR3 protein: CASSYSADTEAFF
CDR3 length: 12; D gene: -; V gene: TRBV12-3/TRBV12-4; J gene: TRBJ2-4; CDR3 protein: CASSLAGNIQYF
CDR3 length: 13; D gene: -; V gene: TRBV3-1/TRBV3-2; J gene: TRBJ1-5; CDR3 protein: CASSQAGGQPQHF
CDR3 length: 15; D gene: TRBD1; V gene: TRBV2; J gene: TRBJ2-7; CDR3 protein: CASRAGTGASNEQYF
CDR3 length: 15; D gene: TRBD1; V gene: TRBV23-1; J gene: TRBJ1-1; CDR3 protein: CASSHDRGRGTEAFF
CDR3 length: 13; D gene: TRBD1; V gene: TRBV6-5; J gene: TRBJ1-1; CDR3 protein: CASRRQGVTEAFF
CDR3 length: 14; D gene: -; V gene: TRBV7-9; J gene: TRBJ2-2; CDR3 protein: CASSQTGNTGELFF
CDR3 length: 13; D gene: -; V gene: TRBV19; J gene: TRBJ1-2; CDR3 protein: CASTLGINYGYTF
CDR3 length: 18; D gene: TRBD1; V gene: TRBV5-5; J gene: TRBJ2-4; CDR3 protein: CASSSGDSRVGALNIQYF
CDR3 length: 18; D gene: -; V gene: TRBV7-2; J gene: TRBJ2-1; CDR3 protein: CASSLVYSGTPSNNEQFF
CDR3 length: 14; D gene: TRBD1; V gene: TRBV9; J gene: TRBJ1-5; CDR3 protein: CASSYGTANQPQHF
CDR3 length: 15; D gene: TRBD1; V gene: TRBV11-2; J gene: TRBJ2-2; CDR3 protein: CASSVDRGRTGELFF
CDR3 length: 16; D gene: -; V gene: TRBV6-2/TRBV6-3; J gene: TRBJ2-2; CDR3 protein: CASSWERQENTGELFF
CDR3 length: 12; D gene: -; V gene: TRBV6-6; J gene: TRBJ1-1; CDR3 protein: CASGGLNTEAFF
CDR3 length: 15; D gene: TRBD1; V gene: TRBV7-9; J gene: TRBJ1-1; CDR3 protein: CASSLAGDRGTEAFF
CDR3 length: 15; D gene: -; V gene: TRBV5-4; J gene: TRBJ2-3; CDR3 protein: CASSSKTTTTDTQYF
CDR3 length: 14; D gene: TRBD1; V gene: TRBV28; J gene: TRBJ2-3; CDR3 protein: CASTRQGYTDTQYF
CDR3 length: 14; D gene: -; V gene: TRBV4-3; J gene: TRBJ2-3; CDR3 protein: CASSQGNREDTQYF
CDR3 length: 15; D gene: TRBD1; V gene: TRBV4-1; J gene: TRBJ1-3; CDR3 protein: CASSQGQGARNTIYF
CDR3 length: 14; D gene: -; V gene: TRBV21-1; J gene: TRBJ1-2; CDR3 protein: CASSKDRDGYGYTF
CDR3 length: 15; D gene: -; V gene: TRBV27; J gene: TRBJ2-7; CDR3 protein: CASSLRGGTTYEQYF
CDR3 length: 18; D gene: TRBD1; V gene: TRBV4-2; J gene: TRBJ1-2; CDR3 protein: CASSQEEGGQGEGYGYTF
CDR3 length: 15; D gene: -; V gene: TRBV5-8; J gene: TRBJ1-5; CDR3 protein: CASSLEQPNPQPQHF
CDR3 length: 15; D gene: -; V gene: TRBV5-8; J gene: TRBJ2-2; CDR3 protein: CASSRNRANTGELFF
CDR3 length: 15; D gene: TRBD1; V gene: TRBV6-6; J gene: TRBJ1-4; CDR3 protein: CASSPPGQGGEKLFF
CDR3 length: 16; D gene: -; V gene: TRBV3-1/TRBV3-2; J gene: TRBJ1-1; CDR3 protein: CASSQSAGAEVTEAFF
CDR3 length: 15; D gene: -; V gene: TRBV21-1; J gene: TRBJ1-3; CDR3 protein: CASTYYQGSGNTIYF
CDR3 length: 18; D gene: TRBD2; V gene: TRBV10-3; J gene: TRBJ2-2; CDR3 protein: CAISAGTSGGAKTGELFF
CDR3 length: 15; D gene: -; V gene: TRBV10-3; J gene: TRBJ1-4; CDR3 protein: CAISETDRLNEKLFF
CDR3 length: 15; D gene: -; V gene: TRBV19; J gene: TRBJ1-1; CDR3 protein: CASSIGEGTNTEAFF
CDR3 length: 16; D gene: -; V gene: TRBV27; J gene: TRBJ1-1; CDR3 protein: CASSLQSGRVNTEAFF
CDR3 length: 15; D gene: -; V gene: TRBV3-1/TRBV3-2; J gene: TRBJ1-5; CDR3 protein: CASSQDRTANQPQHF
CDR3 length: 14; D gene: -; V gene: TRBV28; J gene: TRBJ2-7; CDR3 protein: CASSFLTGGHEQYF
CDR3 length: 16; D gene: TRBD1; V gene: TRBV9; J gene: TRBJ1-5; CDR3 protein: CASSVGDRPSNQPQHF
CDR3 length: 15; D gene: TRBD2; V gene: TRBV11-2; J gene: TRBJ2-1; CDR3 protein: CASSSRLAGYNEQFF
CDR3 length: 12; D gene: -; V gene: TRBV7-9; J gene: TRBJ2-2; CDR3 protein: CASSFGVRELFF
CDR3 length: 15; D gene: TRBD2; V gene: TRBV5-4; J gene: TRBJ2-1; CDR3 protein: CASSSGGGSYNEQFF